This T cell receptor beta chain emerged from a study of shared clonotypes between healthy human individuals. From germline, CDR1 is SGHTS and CDR2 YDEGEE. The CDR3 is made up of 15 amino acids. V was shortened by 6 bases and J by 0 bases, with 13 bases between the two germline ends. Among the donors, all were Caucasian adults who lived in Nashville, Tennessee. Only in-frame clones appear in the TCRdb table, and some are missing; sequencing was by immunoSEQ multiplex PCR. Here the sample spans roughly 700,000 clones, roughly 91% being singletons. The sample was memory CD8+ T cells from PBMCs. The subset: CD45RO+ cells pooled with CCR7-negative TemRA cells. This chain connects TRBV5-8 to TRBJ2-1; D unclear. This sequence was found in a man between 18 and 29 years old in good health. Some clones in this sample may be carry-over from other donors' samples. The CDR3 nucleotides read TGTGCCAGCAACCCGACGGAGAGCTCCTACAATGAGCAGTTCTTC. This sequence encodes CASNPTESSYNEQFF.